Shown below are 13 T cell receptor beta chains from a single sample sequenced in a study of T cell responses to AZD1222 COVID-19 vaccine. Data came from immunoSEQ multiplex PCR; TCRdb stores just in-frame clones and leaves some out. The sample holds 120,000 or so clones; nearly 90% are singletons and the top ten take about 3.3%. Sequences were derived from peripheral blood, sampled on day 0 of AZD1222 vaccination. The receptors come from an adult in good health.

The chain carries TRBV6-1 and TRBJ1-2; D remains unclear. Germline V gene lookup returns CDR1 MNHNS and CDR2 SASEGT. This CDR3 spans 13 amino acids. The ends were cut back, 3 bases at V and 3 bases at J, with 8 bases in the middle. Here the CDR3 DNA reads TGTGCCAGCAGTGAGTCGTCGGACTATGGCTACACCTTC. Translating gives CASSESSDYGYTF.

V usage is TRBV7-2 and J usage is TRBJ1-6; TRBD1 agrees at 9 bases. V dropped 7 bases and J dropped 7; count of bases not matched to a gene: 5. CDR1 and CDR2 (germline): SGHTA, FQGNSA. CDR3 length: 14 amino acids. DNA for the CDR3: TGTGCCAGCACTCAACAGGGGGCCAATTCACCCCTCCACTTT. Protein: CASTQQGANSPLHF.

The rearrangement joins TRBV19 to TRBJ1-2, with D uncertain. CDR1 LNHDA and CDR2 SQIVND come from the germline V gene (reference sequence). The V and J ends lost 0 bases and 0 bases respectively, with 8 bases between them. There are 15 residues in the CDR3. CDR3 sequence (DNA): TGTGCCAGTAGTATAGATGGCAAAGCTAACTATGGCTACACCTTC. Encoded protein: CASSIDGKANYGYTF. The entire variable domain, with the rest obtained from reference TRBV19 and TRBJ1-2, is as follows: DGGITQSPKYLFRKEGQNVTLSCEQNLNHDAMYWYRQDPGQGLRLIYYSQIVNDFQKGDIAEGYSVSREKKESFPLTVTSAQKNPTAFYLCASSIDGKANYGYTFGSGTRLTVV.

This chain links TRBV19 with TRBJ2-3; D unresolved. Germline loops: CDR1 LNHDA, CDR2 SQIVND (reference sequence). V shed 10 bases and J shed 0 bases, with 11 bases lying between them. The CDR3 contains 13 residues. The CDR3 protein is CATQARSTDTQYF. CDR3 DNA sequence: TGTGCCACCCAAGCTAGGAGCACAGATACGCAGTATTTT.

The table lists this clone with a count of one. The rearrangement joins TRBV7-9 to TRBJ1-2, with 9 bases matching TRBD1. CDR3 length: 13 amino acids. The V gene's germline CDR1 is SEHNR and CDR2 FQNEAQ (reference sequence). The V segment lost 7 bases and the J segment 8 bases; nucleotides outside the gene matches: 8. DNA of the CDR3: TGTGCCAGCACCCCGGGACAGGGATACGGCTACACCTTC. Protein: CASTPGQGYGYTF.

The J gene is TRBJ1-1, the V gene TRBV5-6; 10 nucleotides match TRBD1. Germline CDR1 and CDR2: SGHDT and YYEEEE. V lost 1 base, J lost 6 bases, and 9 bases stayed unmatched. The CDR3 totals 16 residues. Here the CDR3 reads CASSLPRQGAAPEAFF. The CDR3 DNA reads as TGTGCCAGCAGCTTGCCCCGACAGGGGGCCGCCCCTGAAGCTTTCTTT. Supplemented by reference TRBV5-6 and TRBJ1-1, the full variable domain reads DAGVTQSPTHLIKTRGQQVTLRCSPKSGHDTVSWYQQALGQGPQFIFQYYEEEERQRGNFPDRFSGHQFPNYSSELNVNALLLGDSALYLCASSLPRQGAAPEAFFGQGTRLTVV.

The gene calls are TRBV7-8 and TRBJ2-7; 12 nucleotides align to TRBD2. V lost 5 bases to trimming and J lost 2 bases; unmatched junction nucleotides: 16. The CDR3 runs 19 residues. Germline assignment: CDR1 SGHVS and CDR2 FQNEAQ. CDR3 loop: CASSGTTSGREQLAYEQYF. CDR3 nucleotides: TGTGCCAGCAGCGGAACGACTAGCGGGAGAGAACAGTTGGCCTACGAGCAGTACTTC.

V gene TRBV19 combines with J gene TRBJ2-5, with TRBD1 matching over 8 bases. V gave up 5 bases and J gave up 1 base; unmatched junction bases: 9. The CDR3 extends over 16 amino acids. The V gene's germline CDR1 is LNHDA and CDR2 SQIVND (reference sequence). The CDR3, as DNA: TGTGCCAGTAGTGAGCCGGGACAGGTAATCCAAGAGACCCAGTACTTC. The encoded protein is CASSEPGQVIQETQYF. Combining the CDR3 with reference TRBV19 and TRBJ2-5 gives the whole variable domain DGGITQSPKYLFRKEGQNVTLSCEQNLNHDAMYWYRQDPGQGLRLIYYSQIVNDFQKGDIAEGYSVSREKKESFPLTVTSAQKNPTAFYLCASSEPGQVIQETQYFGPGTRLLVL.

CDR3 residues: CASSLPGEDQPQHF. CDR3 in DNA: TGTGCCAGCAGTTTGCCCGGGGAAGATCAGCCCCAGCATTTT. J is TRBJ1-5 and V is TRBV27; D gene unclear. Germline CDR1 MNHEY, CDR2 SMNVEV (reference sequence). With 3 bases removed from V and 5 bases from J, the gap between germline ends came to 11 bases. The CDR3 contains 14 residues.

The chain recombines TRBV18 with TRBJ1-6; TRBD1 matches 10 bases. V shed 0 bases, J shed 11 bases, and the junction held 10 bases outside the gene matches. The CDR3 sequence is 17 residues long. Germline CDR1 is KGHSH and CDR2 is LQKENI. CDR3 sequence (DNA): TGTGCCAGCTCACCACCGACAGGGGGCGGCAGTGAAACACCCCTCCACTTT. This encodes CASSPPTGGGSETPLHF.

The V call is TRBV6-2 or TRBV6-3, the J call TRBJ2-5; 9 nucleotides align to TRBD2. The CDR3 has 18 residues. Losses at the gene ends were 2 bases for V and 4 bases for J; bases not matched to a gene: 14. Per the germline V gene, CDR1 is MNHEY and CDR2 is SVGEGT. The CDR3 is CASSYRLLGGGARETQYF. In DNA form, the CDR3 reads TGTGCCAGCAGTTACCGACTCTTAGGCGGGGGGGCAAGAGAGACCCAGTACTTC.

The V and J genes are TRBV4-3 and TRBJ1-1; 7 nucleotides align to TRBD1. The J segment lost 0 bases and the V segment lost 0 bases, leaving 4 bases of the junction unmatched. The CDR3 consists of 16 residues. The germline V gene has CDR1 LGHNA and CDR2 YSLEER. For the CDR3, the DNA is TGCGCCAGCAGCCAAGACGTCGACAGGGTGAACACTGAAGCTTTCTTT. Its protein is CASSQDVDRVNTEAFF.

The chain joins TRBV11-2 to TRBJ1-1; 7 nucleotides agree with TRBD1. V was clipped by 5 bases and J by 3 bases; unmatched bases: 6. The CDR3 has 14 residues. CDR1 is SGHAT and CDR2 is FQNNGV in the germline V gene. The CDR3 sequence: CASSAGRGHTEAFF. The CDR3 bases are TGTGCCAGCAGCGCCGGGAGGGGGCACACTGAAGCTTTCTTT.